This T cell receptor (beta chain) was profiled in a study of shared clonotypes between healthy human individuals. The CDR3 contains 14 residues. CDR1 MNHEY and CDR2 SMNVEV come from the germline V gene (reference sequence). This table comes from immunoSEQ multiplex PCR, and its TCRdb copy is limited to in-frame clones, with some not included. The sample lists about 550,000 clones; roughly 96% were seen once. A remark on this clone: Other DNA sequences of this sample code for an identical CDR3.

Terminally differentiated effector memory CD45RA+ cells were excluded by CCR7 positive selection of CD45RO-negative cells. The receptor comes from a woman between 25 and 40 years old in good health. The sample taken for sequencing was naive CD8+ T cells sorted from blood. The rearrangement joins TRBV27 to TRBJ2-5; the match to TRBD2 covers 11 bases. The better agreement between TRBJ2-7 and the DNA end casts doubt on the J call. The CDR3 nucleotides are TGTGCCAGCAGTTCTGGGACTAGCGGCTACGAGCAGTACTTC. Its protein is CASSSGTSGYEQYF.